These T cell receptor beta chains were read from a single sample in a study of T cell changes during pregnancy in multiple sclerosis. Method: immunoSEQ multiplex PCR; TCRdb's copy keeps in-frame clones and lacks some. The repertoire holds around 63,000 clones, with roughly nine tenths as singletons. Here the sequenced sample was peripheral blood, taken after pregnancy. Receptor source: a female donor in good health, enrolled as a control in a pregnancy study. The CDR3 runs from the conserved cysteine through the conserved F or W. The D gene is left open where the match is weak. Expanded clones get a size class; other rows say once, few or many, or leave the size out.

J	size	V	D	DNA	CDR3
TRBJ2-3	.	TRBV7-2	TRBD1	TGTGCCAGCAGGCCCGTGACAGGGTTCACAGATACGCAGTATTTT	CASRPVTGFTDTQYF
TRBJ2-7	.	TRBV7-9	.	TGTGCCAGCAGCTCGATACCCACTGACAGCCCCTACGAGCAGTACTTC	CASSSIPTDSPYEQYF
TRBJ1-1	.	TRBV18	.	TGTGCCAGCTCACCAGCTGAGATGAACACTGAAGCTTTCTTT	CASSPAEMNTEAFF
TRBJ2-2	.	TRBV6-5	.	TGTGCCAGCAGCCCACCGGGGTCGAACACCGGGGAGCTGTTTTTT	CASSPPGSNTGELFF
TRBJ1-6	.	TRBV2	.	TGTGCCAGCAGACCGGACAAGAGCTCCTATAATTCACCCCTCCACTTT	CASRPDKSSYNSPLHF
TRBJ2-2	.	TRBV6-4	TRBD2	TGTGCCAGCAGTGGGACTAGCGGGGAATCGAACACCGGGGAGCTGTTTTTT	CASSGTSGESNTGELFF
TRBJ2-3	.	TRBV30	TRBD1	TGTGCCTGGAGTGTGGGACAGATCACAGATACGCAGTATTTT	CAWSVGQITDTQYF
TRBJ1-2	.	TRBV10-3	TRBD1	TGTGCCAACGCACGGGACAGAGAATATGGCTACACCTTC	CANARDREYGYTF
TRBJ2-5	.	TRBV9	TRBD1	TGTGCCAGCAGCGCACGGACAGGCCGTCAAGAGACCCAGTACTTC	CASSARTGRQETQYF
TRBJ1-1	few	TRBV18	TRBD1	TGTGCCAGCTCACCAACCGGGACAGGTGAAGCTTTCTTT	CASSPTGTGEAFF
TRBJ1-2	.	TRBV7-9	.	TGTGCCAGCAGCTTTAGCAGCGACTATGGCTACACCTTC	CASSFSSDYGYTF
TRBJ1-2	.	TRBV30	TRBD1	TGTGCCTGGGTGGGACAGGGATATGACTATGGCTACACCTTC	CAWVGQGYDYGYTF
TRBJ1-2	.	TRBV30	.	TGTGCCTGGACGGCTAACTATGGCTACACCTTC	CAWTANYGYTF
TRBJ2-4	.	TRBV15	.	TGTGCCACCAGCAGAGATCTTAGGGGCGAAAACATTCAGTACTTC	CATSRDLRGENIQYF
TRBJ1-2	.	TRBV29-1	.	TGCAGCGTTGCAGGTTTAGAGTATGGCTACACCTTC	CSVAGLEYGYTF
TRBJ1-1	.	TRBV10-3	TRBD1	TGTGCCACCGAGACAGGGGGTAACACTGAAGCTTTCTTT	CATETGGNTEAFF
TRBJ2-1	.	TRBV5-1	TRBD2	TGCGCCAGCAGCTTGGGGTGGGTAGCGGGATACAATGAGCAGTTCTTC	CASSLGWVAGYNEQFF
TRBJ1-5	.	TRBV25-1	.	TGTACCAGCAGTCCGCACACCTTCAATCAGCCCCAGCATTTT	CTSSPHTFNQPQHF
TRBJ1-5	.	TRBV30	.	TGTGCCTGGAGTGGCTCAGGTGGTCAGCCCCAGCATTTT	CAWSGSGGQPQHF
TRBJ1-1	once	TRBV7-2	TRBD1	TGTGCCAGCAGCTGGGGGACAGGGTCTAACACTGAAGCTTTCTTT	CASSWGTGSNTEAFF
TRBJ1-2	.	TRBV5-6	.	TGTGCCAGCAGCTTGGTCGCAGGTGATCGCTATGGCTACACCTTC	CASSLVAGDRYGYTF
TRBJ1-1	.	TRBV29-1	.	TGCAGCGTTTGCAGGGGTGGGAACACTGAAGCTTTCTTT	CSVCRGGNTEAFF
TRBJ2-5	once	TRBV7-6	TRBD2	TGTGCCAGCAGCTTAGGGCGGGGGGGCCGAGAGACCCAGTACTTC	CASSLGRGGRETQYF
TRBJ1-2	.	TRBV18	.	TGTGCCAGCTCACCGGGGCAGGCCTTGTCTGATGGCTACACCTTC	CASSPGQALSDGYTF
TRBJ2-1	.	TRBV7-3	TRBD2	TGTGCCAGCAGCTTAGAGCAGCGGGGGGGGCTCTACAATGAGCAGTTCTTC	CASSLEQRGGLYNEQFF
TRBJ1-2	.	TRBV19	.	TGTGCCAGTAGTAATCACACCCAGGGCCCTAACTATGGCTACACCTTC	CASSNHTQGPNYGYTF
TRBJ1-4	.	TRBV6-6	TRBD1	TGTGCCAGCAGTACACGGGACAGGGAGGCTAATGAAAAACTGTTTTTT	CASSTRDREANEKLFF
TRBJ2-5	.	TRBV5-8	TRBD1	TGTGCCAGCAGCTGGGGACAGGGAGCCTTCGAGACCCAGTACTTC	CASSWGQGAFETQYF
TRBJ1-2	.	TRBV4-1	.	TGCGCCAGCAGCCAAGGGAGTCTGGGGGCAGGACGGAACTATGGCTACACCTTC	CASSQGSLGAGRNYGYTF
TRBJ2-3	.	TRBV7-2	.	TGTGCCAGCAGCTTAATGGCTGTCACAGATACGCAGTATTTT	CASSLMAVTDTQYF
TRBJ1-6	.	TRBV11-3	.	TGTGCCAGCAGCTTAGTAGGTCTCGCGGGTTCACCCCTCCACTTT	CASSLVGLAGSPLHF
TRBJ1-6	.	TRBV10-3	.	TGTGCCATCAGTCACAGGGAGAGAGATTCACCCCTCCACTTT	CAISHRERDSPLHF
TRBJ1-1	once	TRBV7-2	.	TGTGCCAGCAGCATACAGACAGCTAACACTGAAGCTTTCTTT	CASSIQTANTEAFF